This T cell receptor beta chain was identified in a study of cytomegalovirus exposure and HLA in healthy donors. Study as a whole: In terms of ancestry, the Caucasian-associated cluster contained around four fifths of the roughly 400 genotyped donors.

The CDR3 runs to 19 residues. Germline loops: CDR1 MNHEY, CDR2 SMNVEV (reference sequence). The V gene lost 4 bases and the J gene lost 2 bases, with 23 bases spanning the gap. Healthy bone marrow donors made up the donors. Both 60 Vbeta primers and 13 Jbeta primers went into the PCR. Original analysis: Among the unique TCR beta chains that a later analysis counted, around 82 million in all, 9.5 million to 12 million were shared. Here immunoSEQ multiplex PCR was the method, and the copy in TCRdb shows in-frame clones only, minus some. V, J and clone size derive from that table, while D and trimming were established from the DNA sequence. The table lists 200,000 to 250,000 clones, 80% to 85% of them singletons.

This clonotype originated in a woman between 40 and 55 years old in good health and CMV-seronegative. The specimen sequenced was PBMCs. The rearrangement joins TRBV27 to TRBJ1-4; D gene uncertain. The CDR3 nucleotides are TGTGCCAGCAGTTCCCGCCCCTTGGCAGGCCGCTACACTAATGAAAAACTGTTTTTT. This sequence encodes CASSSRPLAGRYTNEKLFF.